This entry concerns a single T cell receptor beta chain. Only a few counts were recorded for this clonotype. Its specific antigen is unknown. No base-level quality is on record; no much larger clone is a single base apart. The sample originates from a study of response to subunit inactivated influenza vaccine (dated by TCRdb to 2016 to 2019). Study-wide context: To follow how T cells responded to a trivalent subunit inactivated influenza vaccine, the researchers relied on deep quantitative profiling of the T cell receptor repertoire. The study at large found these results: The authors proposed that each seasonal influenza vaccination may bring in only a limited number of new T cells.

The protocol used for the library was RT-PCR. Data came from an Illumina HiSeq 2500. TCRdb reprocessing: public reads trimmed at Q25 with fastp, clones called with MiXCR, in-frame beta chains kept. A single entry per CDR3 protein holds the most common genes and DNA from its merged rows. A total of 650,000 or so distinct CDR3 sequences appear in this sample, approximately 14% of them only once. The ten largest clones add up to 6% to 9.5% of the sample. CDR1 and CDR2 were assigned from the germline V gene as SGHTA and FQGNSA. The CDR3 covers 17 residues, taking in both the cysteine and the phenylalanine. CDR3 DNA is the only sequence kept; it has 51 bases, read in frame from the first base. A distance of 20 bases separates the germline ends of V and J, which lose 5 bases and 2 bases respectively.

Recombination joined TRBV7-2 with TRBJ2-3; TRBD1 could be the D gene, as 5 bases match. The receptor comes from a man in his fifties or sixties who received an inactivated influenza vaccine. Donor details come from another sample of the same person, matched by shared clones. Sequencing used PBMCs from blood, obtained around 14 days before vaccination. Read as DNA, the sequence is TGTGCCAGCAGCCCCTGGGTGGGGCAGAAGAACACAGATACGCAGTATTTT. This yields the protein CASSPWVGQKNTDTQYF.